This T cell receptor (beta chain) is from a study of T cells in Graves' hyperthyroidism and ophthalmopathy. Study-wide points: The model made its ophthalmopathy prediction, and onset followed a median roughly 6.5 months later. Most clonotypes expanded in the thyroid (above 0.001) were also present in blood.

A patient was excluded if there was uncontrolled infection, other autoimmune disease, pregnancy or lactation. Amplification yielded TCR beta CDR3 regions, with RNA transcripts as the source. The HTBI primer set drove a first-round RT-PCR of the TCR CDR3. TCRdb itself ran the multiplex PCR reads through MiXCR, one entry per CDR3 protein. The sample has roughly 800,000 distinct CDR3 sequences; around 39% are singletons. Note on this clonotype: What it recognizes is unknown.

The CDR3 has 12 residues. Per the germline V gene, CDR1 is LNHDA and CDR2 is SQIVND (reference sequence). Trimming left V 9 bases short and J 0 bases short, with 8 bases between. Sequences were obtained from blood. The rearrangement uses TRBV19 and TRBJ1-1; D is unresolved. The sequence was obtained from a man aged 18 to 30 with Graves' hyperthyroidism. The CDR3 protein is CASRSLNTEAFF. In DNA form, the CDR3 reads TGTGCCAGCAGATCTCTGAACACTGAAGCTTTCTTT. The full variable domain, completed using reference TRBV19 and TRBJ1-1, is DGGITQSPKYLFRKEGQNVTLSCEQNLNHDAMYWYRQDPGQGLRLIYYSQIVNDFQKGDIAEGYSVSREKKESFPLTVTSAQKNPTAFYLCASRSLNTEAFFGQGTRLTVV.